Listed below are T cell receptor beta chains from one sample, sequenced in a study of human T cells and chemical hapten exposure. TCRdb reprocessed the RACE reads with MiXCR, giving one entry per CDR3 protein. Among 350,000 to 400,000 distinct CDR3 sequences listed, 5.1% were seen once. Sequencing used whole blood, obtained in connection with sensitization to the hapten diphenylcyclopropenone (DPC). The receptors derive from a woman between 45 and 65 years old with alopecia areata. Some clones in this sample may be carry-over from other donors' samples. CDR3s leave out the opening cysteine and the closing phenylalanine or tryptophan. Not all rows give a size; the values are once, few, many and, for expanded clones, a class.

j_call clone_size v_call cdr3_aa
TRBJ2-3 few TRBV20-1 SALGVVEADTQY
TRBJ1-6 few TRBV6-1 ASISDPRGNSPLH
TRBJ2-1 many TRBV11-2 ASRPRLAASYNEQF
TRBJ2-7 many TRBV29-1 SVGALGSTEQY
TRBJ1-1 few TRBV10-2 ASKTGYREAF
TRBJ2-2 many TRBV12-3/TRBV12-4 ASMGTGSNTGELF
TRBJ2-2 many TRBV4-2 ASSQENMASGSTGELF
TRBJ1-4 many TRBV6-5 ASSYYPGQDEEKLF
TRBJ1-1 . TRBV20-1 SARAGGMNTEAF
TRBJ1-3 few TRBV12-3/TRBV12-4 ASSLYSGNTIY